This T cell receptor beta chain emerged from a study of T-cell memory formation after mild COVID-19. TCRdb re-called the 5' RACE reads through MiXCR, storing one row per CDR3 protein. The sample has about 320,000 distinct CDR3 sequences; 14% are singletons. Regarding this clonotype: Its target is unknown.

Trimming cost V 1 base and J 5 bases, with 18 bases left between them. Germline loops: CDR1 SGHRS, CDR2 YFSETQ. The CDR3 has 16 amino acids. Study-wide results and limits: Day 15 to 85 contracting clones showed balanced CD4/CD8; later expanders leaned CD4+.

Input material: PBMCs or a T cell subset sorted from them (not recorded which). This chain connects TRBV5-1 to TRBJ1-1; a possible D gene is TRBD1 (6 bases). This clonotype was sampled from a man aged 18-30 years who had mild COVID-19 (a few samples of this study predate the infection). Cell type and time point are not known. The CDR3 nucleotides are TGCGCCAGCAGCTTGCGACAGGCAGACCCAGGTACTGAAGCTTTCTTT. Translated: CASSLRQADPGTEAFF.